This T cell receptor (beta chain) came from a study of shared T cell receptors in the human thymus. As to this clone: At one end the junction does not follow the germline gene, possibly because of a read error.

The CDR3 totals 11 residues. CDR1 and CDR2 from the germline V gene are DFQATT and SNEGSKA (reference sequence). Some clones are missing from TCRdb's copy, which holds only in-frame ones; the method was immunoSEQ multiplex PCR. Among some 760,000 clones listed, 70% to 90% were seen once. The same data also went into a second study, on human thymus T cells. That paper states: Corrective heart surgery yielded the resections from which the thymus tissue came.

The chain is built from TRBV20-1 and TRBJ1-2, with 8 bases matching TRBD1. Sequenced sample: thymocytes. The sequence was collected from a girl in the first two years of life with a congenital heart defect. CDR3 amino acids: CSARKDRGRFF. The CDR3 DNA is TGCAGTGCTAGGAAAGACAGGGGTCGGTTCTTC.